Shown below are 25 T cell receptor beta chains from a single sample sequenced in a study of T cell responses to AZD1222 COVID-19 vaccine. Libraries were prepared by immunoSEQ multiplex PCR; TCRdb keeps only in-frame clonotypes and omits some of them. In the table there are fewer than 200,000 clones, approximately 90% of which are singletons. This specimen consisted of peripheral blood, obtained 28 days after the second AZD1222 dose. These TCRs come from an adult who received the AZD1222 COVID-19 vaccine.

J is TRBJ2-1 and V is TRBV19; 8 nucleotides align to TRBD1. Germline lookup yields CDR1 LNHDA and CDR2 SQIVND (reference sequence). The trim removed 3 bases at V and 8 bases at J, leaving 9 bases unmatched. The CDR3 has 15 amino acids. The CDR3 DNA reads TGTGCCAGTAGTATGGGGTCAGGGGGCACCTATGAGCAGTTCTTC. This codes for CASSMGSGGTYEQFF. The whole variable domain, remainder taken from reference TRBV19 and TRBJ2-1, is DGGITQSPKYLFRKEGQNVTLSCEQNLNHDAMYWYRQDPGQGLRLIYYSQIVNDFQKGDIAEGYSVSREKKESFPLTVTSAQKNPTAFYLCASSMGSGGTYEQFFGPGTRLTVL.

The chain couples TRBV30 to TRBJ1-6; 7 bases match TRBD1. The CDR3 length is 14 residues. The trim removed 0 bases at V and 6 bases at J, leaving 2 bases unmatched. Germline CDR1 reads GTSNPN; CDR2 reads SVGIG (reference sequence). Written as DNA, the CDR3 is TGTGCCTGGAGTGTGGCAGGGGGTAATTCACCCCTCCACTTT. It specifies CAWSVAGGNSPLHF.

The V and J genes are TRBV5-1 and TRBJ2-5, with D possibly being TRBD1 (6 bases). This CDR3 is 14 amino acids long. CDR1 and CDR2 (germline): SGHRS, YFSETQ. V gave up 0 bases and J gave up 3 bases, with 9 bases separating them. The CDR3 is CASSLGGTKETQYF. The DNA of the CDR3 is TGCGCCAGCAGCTTGGGGGGGACAAAAGAGACCCAGTACTTC.

The chain's CDR3 is CASSISGGETQYF. In DNA, the CDR3 is TGTGCCAGCAGCATAAGCGGGGGGGAGACCCAGTACTTC. The V gene is TRBV11-3, the J gene TRBJ2-5, with 9 positions matching TRBD2. This CDR3 is 13 amino acids long. The V segment lost 5 bases and the J segment 5 bases; nucleotides outside the gene matches: 3. Germline V gene data show CDR1 as SGHNT and CDR2 as YENEEA.

This chain connects TRBV7-8 to TRBJ2-7; D gene unclear. This CDR3 contains 14 residues. Trimming left V 1 base short and J 2 bases short, with 9 bases between. Germline V gene sequence: CDR1 SGHVS, CDR2 FQNEAQ. In nucleotides, the CDR3 is TGTGCCAGCAGCTTAGGCGGCCACACCTACGAGCAGTACTTC. Translating gives CASSLGGHTYEQYF.

The rearrangement joins TRBV6-5 to TRBJ2-5; D may be TRBD1 or TRBD2 (5 bases each). The V end lost 6 bases, the J end lost 5 bases, and 19 bases lay between the germline ends. CDR1 and CDR2 from the germline V gene are MNHEY and SVGAGI. The CDR3 sequence is 15 residues long. CDR3: CASRGARGRGETQYF. Here the CDR3 DNA reads TGTGCCAGCAGAGGTGCCCGGGGCCGGGGCGAGACCCAGTACTTC.

As DNA, the CDR3 is TGTGCCACCTCCCCGGTCGGGGGGAACACCGGGGAGCTGTTTTTT. Translated, it gives CATSPVGGNTGELFF. The chain uses TRBV9 and TRBJ2-2; possibly TRBD2 for D (6 bases). CDR1 is SGDLS and CDR2 is YYNGEE in the germline V gene. V gave up 9 bases and J gave up 1 base, with 16 bases separating them. The CDR3 contains 15 residues.

This clone appeared once. For the CDR3, the DNA is TGTGCCAGTTGCGAGGAGGGCCCTGAAGCTTTCTTT. It translates to CASCEEGPEAFF. The chain joins TRBV19 to TRBJ1-1; D not resolved. The CDR3 sequence is 12 residues long. Trimming removed 8 bases from V and 6 bases from J, with 13 bases in between. Germline V lookup: CDR1 LNHDA, CDR2 SQIVND (reference sequence).

The chain is built from TRBV7-2 and TRBJ2-3; D tentatively reads TRBD1 or TRBD2 (5 bases each). The V end was cut by 0 bases, the J end by 0 bases, with 7 bases between. In germline, CDR1 is SGHTA, CDR2 FQGNSA. The CDR3 length is 15 residues. The CDR3 region is CASSLAGDSTDTQYF. The CDR3 DNA is TGTGCCAGCAGCTTAGCGGGGGATAGCACAGATACGCAGTATTTT. Full variable domain (missing parts from reference TRBV7-2 and TRBJ2-3): GAGVSQSPSNKVTEKGKDVELRCDPISGHTALYWYRQSLGQGLEFLIYFQGNSAPDKSGLPSDRFSAERTGGSVSTLTIQRTQQEDSAVYLCASSLAGDSTDTQYFGPGTRLTVL.

The chain links TRBV5-8 to TRBJ2-2, with a possible D match to TRBD2 (6 bases). The CDR3 extends over 16 amino acids. The germline V gene encodes CDR1 SGHTS and CDR2 YDEGEE. Trimming stripped 1 base from V and 5 bases from J, with 15 bases between. DNA for the CDR3: TGTGCCAGCAGCTTGAGGAGGCCGGGAGAGACCGGGGAGCTGTTTTTT. Protein: CASSLRRPGETGELFF.

This clone was counted once. V is TRBV7-2 and J is TRBJ1-2, with D tentatively TRBD1 (5 bases). CDR3 length equals 15 residues. The germline gives CDR1 SGHTA, CDR2 FQGNSA. V was shortened by 5 bases and J by 4 bases, with 17 bases between the two germline ends. DNA for the CDR3: TGTGCCAGCAGCATCGCCGGGACGGAGTCCTATGGCTACACCTTC. This sequence encodes CASSIAGTESYGYTF.

The genes are TRBV18 and TRBJ1-3; the D is unclear. Germline CDR1 KGHSH, CDR2 LQKENI. Trimming removed 0 bases from V and 0 bases from J, with 9 bases in between. The CDR3 consists of 16 residues. The chain's CDR3 is CASSPPIGSSGNTIYF. The CDR3 bases are TGTGCCAGCTCACCACCGATTGGAAGCTCTGGAAACACCATATATTTT.

The rearrangement uses TRBV7-2 and TRBJ1-2; a weak D match, TRBD1 (5 bases). Germline values: CDR1 SGHTA, CDR2 FQGNSA. V lost 4 bases to trimming and J lost 4 bases, with 7 bases between them. The CDR3 is 12 amino acids. CDR3 sequence: CASSSRGYGYTF. The CDR3 DNA is TGTGCCAGCAGCTCAAGGGGCTATGGCTACACCTTC.

The rearrangement joins TRBV4-3 to TRBJ1-2; D ambiguous. Germline V gene lookup returns CDR1 LGHNA and CDR2 YSLEER. V was clipped by 3 bases and J by 4 bases, with 15 bases between them. The CDR3 length is 15 residues. CDR3 sequence (DNA): TGCGCCAGCAGCCAGAGATCGGACGGGAGCTATGGCTACACCTTC. Translating it yields CASSQRSDGSYGYTF.

This clone was detected a few times. The chain links TRBV14 to TRBJ1-6; tentatively, D is TRBD1 (5 bases). Germline V CDR1 and CDR2: SGHDN, FVKESK. CDR3 length: 15 residues. V lost 0 bases, J lost 9 bases, and 12 bases lay in between. The CDR3 DNA sequence: TGTGCCAGCAGCCAAGATCGGGGGAGGGGTTCACCCCTCCACTTT. It encodes CASSQDRGRGSPLHF.

This chain connects TRBV5-1 to TRBJ2-5; 7 bases fit TRBD1. V shed 0 bases and J 2 bases; nucleotides not matched to a gene: 4. In germline, CDR1 is SGHRS, CDR2 YFSETQ. The CDR3 length is 15 residues. CDR3 region: CASSLVGTAQETQYF. In DNA, the CDR3 is TGCGCCAGCAGCTTGGTCGGGACAGCTCAAGAGACCCAGTACTTC.

This CDR3 reads CASGFAASEQYF. DNA of the CDR3: TGTGCTAGTGGTTTCGCAGCGAGTGAGCAGTACTTC. The chain links TRBV12-5 to TRBJ2-7, with unresolved D. CDR3 size: 12 residues. Trimming cost V 3 bases and J 7 bases, with 10 bases left between them. CDR1 and CDR2 (germline): LGHNT, FRNRAP.

The rearrangement links TRBV28 to TRBJ2-2; D tentatively reads TRBD1 or TRBD2 (6 bases each). V shed 1 base and J shed 3 bases, with 27 bases lying between them. The germline gives CDR1 MDHEN, CDR2 SYDVKM. CDR3 length equals 21 residues. CDR3 sequence (DNA): TGTGCCAGCAGTTTATATTTCACCCGGGACTCCCGGGACACTTACACCGGGGAGCTGTTTTTT. Encoded protein: CASSLYFTRDSRDTYTGELFF.

This sequence joins TRBV9 and TRBJ2-3; 9 nucleotides agree with TRBD2. The CDR3 consists of 17 residues. The ends lost 4 bases at V and 5 bases at J; junction bases unmatched: 14. Germline V gives CDR1 SGDLS, CDR2 YYNGEE. CDR3 DNA sequence: TGTGCCAGCAGCCCCCCCGACGGGACTAGCAGAGGAGATACGCAGTATTTT. Its translation is CASSPPDGTSRGDTQYF.

V gene TRBV27 combines with J gene TRBJ1-4; tentatively, D is TRBD1 (6 bases). Germline V CDR1 and CDR2: MNHEY, SMNVEV (reference sequence). The length of the CDR3 is 18 residues. The V gene lost 4 bases and the J gene lost 4 bases, with 22 bases spanning the gap. DNA for the CDR3: TGTGCCAGCAGTTCGCAGGGGTTCCCCACTATGGGTAATGAAAAACTGTTTTTT. Its translation is CASSSQGFPTMGNEKLFF.

The J gene is TRBJ2-2, the V gene TRBV19; 7 positions match TRBD1. CDR3 length: 15 amino acids. Trimming at V came to 5 bases and at J to 2 bases, leaving 5 bases not matched to a gene. Looked up from germline, CDR1 is LNHDA and CDR2 is SQIVND (reference sequence). Written as DNA, the CDR3 is TGTGCCAGTAGTCCGGGACAGCGAAACACCGGGGAGCTGTTTTTT. Translation gives CASSPGQRNTGELFF.

The rearrangement joins TRBV4-2 to TRBJ2-1; 9 bases line up with TRBD1. This CDR3 has 15 amino acids. CDR1 and CDR2 (germline): LGHNA, YNFKEQ. J lost 6 bases, V lost 4 bases, and 7 bases had no gene match. This chain's CDR3 is CASSLETGGVNEQFF. As DNA, the CDR3 is TGTGCCAGCAGCCTGGAGACAGGGGGGGTCAATGAGCAGTTCTTC.

The chain recombines TRBV18 with TRBJ2-7; possibly TRBD1 for D (6 bases). Looked up from germline, CDR1 is KGHSH and CDR2 is LQKENI. CDR3 size: 15 residues. Trimming removed 5 bases from V and 0 bases from J, with 14 bases in between. CDR3: CASSGPMDSSYEQYF. CDR3 in DNA: TGTGCCAGCTCAGGCCCCATGGACAGCTCCTACGAGCAGTACTTC. Filled out from reference TRBV18 and TRBJ2-7, the complete variable domain reads NAGVMQNPRHLVRRRGQEARLRCSPMKGHSHVYWYRQLPEEGLKFMVYLQKENIIDESGMPKERFSAEFPKEGPSILRIQQVVRGDSAAYFCASSGPMDSSYEQYFGPGTRLTVT.

The rearrangement uses TRBV4-1 and TRBJ1-1; D call uncertain. Germline-derived CDR1 and CDR2 are MGHRA and YSYEKL. The CDR3 runs 15 residues. V lost 0 bases and J 8 bases, leaving 16 bases between the germline ends. CDR3 in amino acids: CASSQDRSRGVEAFF. The CDR3 DNA reads TGCGCCAGCAGCCAAGATAGGTCGCGGGGTGTAGAAGCTTTCTTT.

As DNA, the CDR3 is TGTGCCAGCAGCTACTCGGGGGCTCGGAATCAGCCCCAGCATTTT. Translated, it gives CASSYSGARNQPQHF. This chain joins TRBV7-8 and TRBJ1-5; weak D call: TRBD1 (6 bases). Between the trimmed V and J ends, which lost 4 bases and 4 bases, there was a span of 14 bases. Germline-derived CDR1 and CDR2 are SGHVS and FQNEAQ. This CDR3 contains 15 residues.